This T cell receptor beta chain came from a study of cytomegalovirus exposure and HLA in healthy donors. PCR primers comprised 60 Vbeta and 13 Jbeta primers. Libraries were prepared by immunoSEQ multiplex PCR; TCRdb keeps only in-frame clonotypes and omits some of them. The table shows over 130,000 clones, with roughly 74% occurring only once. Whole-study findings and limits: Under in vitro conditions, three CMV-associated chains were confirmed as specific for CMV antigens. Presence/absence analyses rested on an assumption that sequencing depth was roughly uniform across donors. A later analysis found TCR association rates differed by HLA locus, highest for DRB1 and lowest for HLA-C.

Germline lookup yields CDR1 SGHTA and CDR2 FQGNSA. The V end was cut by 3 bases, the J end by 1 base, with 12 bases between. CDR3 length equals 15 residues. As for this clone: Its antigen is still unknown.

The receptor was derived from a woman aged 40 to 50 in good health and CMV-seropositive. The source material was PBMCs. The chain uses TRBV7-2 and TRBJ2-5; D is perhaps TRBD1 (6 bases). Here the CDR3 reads CASSFQGTTQETQYF. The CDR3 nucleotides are TGTGCCAGCAGCTTTCAGGGGACAACCCAAGAGACCCAGTACTTC.